These 26 T cell receptor beta chains came from one sample sequenced in a study of beta chain features in type 1 diabetes. Antigen specificity for these receptors is unknown. Study-level points and caveats: Shorter TCRB CDR3s, moderately but significantly so, marked every one of the four CD4+ subsets in Type 1 diabetes patients.

cDNA synthesis used the whole RNA isolate, giving expressed TCRB sequences. This table comes from immunoSEQ multiplex PCR, and its TCRdb copy is limited to in-frame clones, with some not included. The sample has about 230,000 clones; roughly 17% are singletons. Sample: naive CD4+ T cells from blood. All receptors come from a man aged 25 to 45 with type 1 diabetes.

This clone was detected a few times. This chain links TRBV19 with TRBJ1-2; no firm D call. The CDR3 is made up of 12 amino acids. Germline-derived CDR1 and CDR2 are LNHDA and SQIVND (reference sequence). V was shortened by 6 bases and J by 3 bases, with 8 bases between the two germline ends. Here the CDR3 DNA reads TGTGCCAGTAGCCGAAGGGACTATGGCTACACCTTC. The encoded protein is CASSRRDYGYTF.

The chain recombines TRBV5-1 with TRBJ2-6; D might be TRBD2 (5 bases). The CDR3 sequence is 17 residues long. The V gene's germline CDR1 is SGHRS and CDR2 YFSETQ. V lost 0 bases, J lost 0 bases, and 10 bases lay in between. This chain's CDR3 is CASSLGRGFSGANVLTF. CDR3 nucleotides: TGCGCCAGCAGCTTGGGTCGGGGATTCTCTGGGGCCAACGTCCTGACTTTC.

This clone was recorded a few times. The same CDR3 arises from other DNA sequences in this sample as well. This sequence joins TRBV29-1 and TRBJ1-2; perhaps TRBD1 as D (5 bases). Per germline, CDR1 SQVTM and CDR2 ANQGSEA. Trimming took off 4 bases at V and 0 bases at J, with 9 bases between the two ends. The CDR3 covers 13 residues. DNA for the CDR3: TGCAGCGTTGGGTTAGGGGCTAACTATGGCTACACCTTC. This sequence encodes CSVGLGANYGYTF.

This clone was found a few times. This rearrangement joins TRBV28 to TRBJ2-3; D call uncertain. V was shortened by 8 bases and J by 3 bases, with 9 bases between the two germline ends. The germline V gene encodes CDR1 MDHEN and CDR2 SYDVKM. This CDR3 comprises 12 residues. In nucleotides, the CDR3 is TGTGCCAGCCAAGGGTCGACAGATACGCAGTATTTT. Its translation: CASQGSTDTQYF.

The rearrangement uses TRBV7-8 and TRBJ2-7; 9 bases match TRBD1. After removal of 5 bases from V and 1 base from J, the junction contained 6 bases not matched to a gene. From germline, CDR1 is SGHVS and CDR2 FQNEAQ. The CDR3 sequence is 15 residues long. In DNA form, the CDR3 reads TGTGCCAGCAGCGTTACAGGGGGCGGATCCTACGAGCAGTACTTC. Its translation is CASSVTGGGSYEQYF.

The chain joins TRBV5-5 to TRBJ2-3; D call uncertain. Trimming removed 0 bases at V and 3 bases at J, with 2 bases between. This CDR3 has 12 amino acids. Germline lookup yields CDR1 SGHKS and CDR2 YYEKEE (reference sequence). The CDR3 sequence is CASSLETDTQYF. The DNA of the CDR3 is TGTGCCAGCAGCTTGGAAACAGATACGCAGTATTTT.

This clone has more than one count but fewer than ten. This specimen includes other DNA sequences encoding the same CDR3. The chain couples TRBV9 to TRBJ2-3; 10 bases are shared with TRBD2. The V and J ends lost 0 bases and 3 bases, in that order; junction bases with no gene match: 1. The CDR3 extends over 15 amino acids. Per germline, CDR1 SGDLS and CDR2 YYNGEE. The CDR3 DNA reads as TGTGCCAGCAGCGTAGCTAGCGGGAGAACAGATACGCAGTATTTT. This codes for CASSVASGRTDTQYF.

This clone was counted between two and nine times. The chain is built from TRBV10-3 and TRBJ2-1; 9 bases map to TRBD1. The germline CDR1 and CDR2 sequences are ENHRY and SYGVKD. After removal of 10 bases from V and 7 bases from J, the junction contained 8 bases not matched to a gene. This CDR3 has 13 residues. The CDR3, as DNA: TGTGCCACCGGGGGACAGGGAGAGAATGAGCAGTTCTTC. This translates into CATGGQGENEQFF.

This clone was counted only a few times. The rearrangement uses TRBV9 and TRBJ1-1, with no clear D. Trimming took off 0 bases at V and 0 bases at J, with 9 bases between the two ends. From germline, CDR1 is SGDLS and CDR2 YYNGEE. This CDR3 has 15 residues. Here the CDR3 reads CASSVGGPMNTEAFF. DNA for the CDR3: TGTGCCAGCAGCGTAGGGGGTCCCATGAACACTGAAGCTTTCTTT.

This clone was detected only a few times. The chain has TRBV29-1 and TRBJ1-2; D ambiguous. Trimming took off 4 bases at V and 4 bases at J, with 10 bases between the two ends. This CDR3 is built from 12 residues. Looked up from germline, CDR1 is SQVTM and CDR2 is ANQGSEA. CDR3 coding DNA: TGCAGCGTTGCTCGGCAAGCCTATGGCTACACCTTC. Protein product: CSVARQAYGYTF.

This clone appeared a few times. The chain carries TRBV4-3 and TRBJ2-1; 9 positions agree with TRBD2. The CDR3 consists of 15 residues. CDR1 and CDR2 (germline): LGHNA, YSLEER. Losses at the gene ends were 4 bases for V and 4 bases for J; bases not matched to a gene: 5. DNA for the CDR3: TGCGCCAGCAGCCCTGGGACTAGCCCTTACAATGAGCAGTTCTTC. Protein sequence: CASSPGTSPYNEQFF.

This sequence joins TRBV2 and TRBJ1-1; the D is unclear. Germline CDR1 is SNHLY and CDR2 is FYNNEI. The CDR3 totals 15 residues. V was pared by 7 bases and J by 0 bases, with 15 bases between. CDR3 sequence (DNA): TGTGCCAGCACGGGTTTAACAACCATGAACACTGAAGCTTTCTTT. Its protein is CASTGLTTMNTEAFF.

This clone has just a few counts. The V and J genes are TRBV7-9 and TRBJ2-1; D might be TRBD1 or TRBD2, each matching 7 bases. This CDR3 contains 15 residues. The germline V and J ends were trimmed by 11 bases and 4 bases, with 21 bases remaining between them. Germline V gene data show CDR1 as SEHNR and CDR2 as FQNEAQ (reference sequence). Here the CDR3 reads CAGMGGGQLYNEQFF. In DNA, the CDR3 is TGTGCCGGCATGGGAGGGGGACAGCTTTACAATGAGCAGTTCTTC.

The chain combines TRBV20-1 with TRBJ2-1; no definite D call. This CDR3 is built from 11 residues. Germline loops: CDR1 DFQATT, CDR2 SNEGSKA (reference sequence). The ends were cut back, 3 bases at V and 4 bases at J, with 4 bases in the middle. The CDR3 is CSASPYNEQFF. In DNA, the CDR3 is TGCAGTGCTAGCCCATACAATGAGCAGTTCTTC.

This clone came up a few times. The chain links TRBV4-1 to TRBJ2-7, with 9 nucleotides matching TRBD1. This CDR3 is built from 15 residues. Germline CDR1 and CDR2: MGHRA and YSYEKL. The ends lost 6 bases at V and 4 bases at J; junction bases unmatched: 10. The CDR3 spells CASRNGQGIGYEQYF. In DNA form, the CDR3 reads TGCGCCAGCAGAAACGGACAGGGGATAGGATACGAGCAGTACTTC.

A few counts support this clone. The rearrangement joins TRBV7-2 to TRBJ1-1; D is uncertain. This CDR3 region has 12 residues. The V end lost 5 bases, the J end lost 6 bases, and 10 bases lay between the germline ends. Germline V gene lookup returns CDR1 SGHTA and CDR2 FQGNSA. The CDR3 loop reads CASSPRIPEAFF. The DNA of the CDR3 is TGTGCCAGCAGCCCGAGGATCCCTGAAGCTTTCTTT.

This chain connects TRBV5-4 to TRBJ2-5; the match to TRBD1 covers 8 bases. The CDR3 is 15 amino acids. Germline trimming cut 1 base from V and 5 bases from J; bases unmatched to any gene: 7. Germline V CDR1 and CDR2: SGHNT, YYREEE (reference sequence). CDR3 coding DNA: TGTGCCAGCAGCTTGCCTGGACAGGGCGTCGAGACCCAGTACTTC. As protein: CASSLPGQGVETQYF.

This clone was counted a few times. The gene calls are TRBV19 and TRBJ2-5, with unresolved D. Deletions cut 2 bases from V and 5 bases from J, with 12 bases between. This CDR3 comprises 14 residues. From germline, CDR1 is LNHDA and CDR2 SQIVND (reference sequence). CDR3 amino acids: CASSISPKWETQYF. CDR3 sequence (DNA): TGTGCCAGTAGTATATCCCCCAAGTGGGAGACCCAGTACTTC.

This chain joins TRBV29-1 and TRBJ2-5; TRBD1 matches 11 bases. The CDR3 totals 14 residues. V gave up 7 bases and J gave up 2 bases; unmatched junction bases: 6. The germline V gene has CDR1 SQVTM and CDR2 ANQGSEA. The CDR3 is CSGFGTGGQETQYF. CDR3 coding DNA: TGCAGCGGCTTCGGGACAGGGGGACAAGAGACCCAGTACTTC. Using reference TRBV29-1 and TRBJ2-5 for the parts outside the CDR3, the full variable domain is SAVISQKPSRDICQRGTSLTIQCQVDSQVTMMFWYRQQPGQSLTLIATANQGSEATYESGFVIDKFPISRPNLTFSTLTVSNMSPEDSSIYLCSGFGTGGQETQYFGPGTRLLVL.

This clone was detected only a few times. The chain couples TRBV20-1 to TRBJ2-7; D is tentatively TRBD1 or TRBD2 (5 bases each). This CDR3 is 11 amino acids long. Per the germline V gene, CDR1 is DFQATT and CDR2 is SNEGSKA (reference sequence). Trimming stripped 6 bases from V and 7 bases from J, with 13 bases between. CDR3 protein: CSAGTEGEQYF. For the CDR3, the DNA is TGCAGTGCAGGGACCGAGGGAGAGCAGTACTTC.

This clone has a handful of counts. J is TRBJ2-5 and V is TRBV29-1; 9 nucleotides align to TRBD1. The ends lost 3 bases at V and 6 bases at J; junction bases unmatched: 11. CDR1 is SQVTM and CDR2 is ANQGSEA in the germline V gene. CDR3 size: 15 residues. CDR3 nucleotides: TGCAGCGTTGAGTGGGACAGGGTCGGGTTCAAGACCCAGTACTTC. Translating it yields CSVEWDRVGFKTQYF.

This clone was seen a handful of times. The V and J genes are TRBV18 and TRBJ2-7; the D gene is possibly TRBD2 (6 bases). V lost 4 bases and J lost 2, with 15 bases in between. This CDR3 comprises 15 residues. The V gene's germline CDR1 is KGHSH and CDR2 LQKENI. CDR3 in amino acids: CASSRDSGLTYEQYF. DNA of the CDR3: TGTGCCAGCTCACGCGACTCGGGACTGACCTACGAGCAGTACTTC.

The rearrangement links TRBV29-1 to TRBJ2-5; possibly TRBD1 or TRBD2 for D (6 bases each). The CDR3 consists of 13 residues. Trimming removed 7 bases at V and 5 bases at J, with 17 bases between. The germline CDR1 and CDR2 sequences are SQVTM and ANQGSEA. CDR3 bases: TGCAGCGCCCGACTTCTGGGGGGCGAGACCCAGTACTTC. Translation gives CSARLLGGETQYF.

This clone was seen more than once but under ten times. The chain is built from TRBV29-1 and TRBJ1-2, with D unclear. Germline assignment: CDR1 SQVTM and CDR2 ANQGSEA. V lost 1 base, J lost 8 bases, and 8 bases lay in between. The CDR3 has 11 amino acids. The CDR3 sequence: CSVEVPSGYTF. The CDR3 DNA follows: TGCAGCGTTGAAGTGCCTTCCGGCTACACCTTC.

The chain carries TRBV29-1 and TRBJ2-7, with 15 bases fitting TRBD2. With V trimmed by 3 bases and J by 3 bases, 9 bases remained unmatched. The germline CDR1 and CDR2 sequences are SQVTM and ANQGSEA. This CDR3 contains 17 residues. DNA for the CDR3: TGCAGCGTTGAGATAGGGACTAGCGGGAGGAATTACTACGAGCAGTACTTC. Protein: CSVEIGTSGRNYYEQYF.

The chain has TRBV10-3 and TRBJ2-7, with TRBD1 matching over 8 bases. Germline CDR1 is ENHRY and CDR2 is SYGVKD. The CDR3 runs to 11 residues. J lost 6 bases, V lost 8 bases, and 3 bases had no gene match. CDR3 protein: CAIGQGAEQYF. Written as DNA, the CDR3 is TGTGCCATCGGACAGGGAGCCGAGCAGTACTTC.